One sample yielded the 15 T cell receptor beta chains listed below, sequenced in a study of blood T cells in healthy people across ages. Next came a second PCR, run for roughly 6 to 11 cycles, which used a sample-barcoded 5' primer along with a J-beta primer mix. TCRdb re-called the 5' RACE reads through MiXCR, storing one row per CDR3 protein. The sample yields over 450,000 distinct CDR3 sequences, around 24% seen once. The same sample was also used in a study of T cells of mothers and their children.

The sequenced sample was blood. The receptors were sampled from a boy aged 10-17 years in good health.

This clonotype has only a few counts. This chain links TRBV10-3 with TRBJ2-7; 8 bases map to TRBD1. Germline assignment: CDR1 ENHRY and CDR2 SYGVKD. This CDR3 is 15 amino acids long. Trimming took 2 bases from V and 2 from J; bases not matched to a gene: 5. The CDR3 spells CAISEVMTGAYEQYF. Here the CDR3 DNA reads TGTGCCATCAGTGAGGTTATGACAGGGGCCTACGAGCAGTACTTC.

Only a few counts were recorded for this clonotype. V usage is TRBV5-1 and J usage is TRBJ2-7; a weak D match, TRBD2 (6 bases). V was pared by 7 bases and J by 7 bases, with 18 bases between. In germline, CDR1 is SGHRS, CDR2 YFSETQ. The CDR3 is 13 amino acids. CDR3 region: CASRRVGTLEQYF. For the CDR3, the DNA is TGCGCCAGCCGGAGGGTCGGTACCTTGGAGCAGTACTTC.

This clonotype was found a few times. The gene calls are TRBV5-1 and TRBJ2-2; 9 positions agree with TRBD1. The CDR3 totals 12 residues. Germline values: CDR1 SGHRS, CDR2 YFSETQ. The V and J ends lost 4 bases and 14 bases, in that order; junction bases with no gene match: 6. CDR3 region: CASSPGQGSLFF. DNA for the CDR3: TGCGCCAGCAGCCCGGGACAGGGTTCACTGTTTTTT.

Many counts were recorded for this clonotype. The chain couples TRBV7-2 to TRBJ2-5; TRBD2 might be the D (6 bases). The CDR3 is 12 amino acids. V shed 5 bases and J shed 9 bases, with 13 bases lying between them. Per the germline V gene, CDR1 is SGHTA and CDR2 is FQGNSA. The CDR3 DNA reads as TGTGCCAGCAGCCTAACCCCGGGAGCCCAGTACTTC. This translates into CASSLTPGAQYF. The full variable domain, in which reference TRBV7-2 and TRBJ2-5 provide the parts outside the CDR3, is GAGVSQSPSNKVTEKGKDVELRCDPISGHTALYWYRQSLGQGLEFLIYFQGNSAPDKSGLPSDRFSAERTGGSVSTLTIQRTQQEDSAVYLCASSLTPGAQYFGPGTRLLVL.

This chain connects TRBV29-1 to TRBJ1-2; a weak D match, TRBD1 (6 bases). The CDR3 is made up of 12 amino acids. V dropped 6 bases and J dropped 4 bases, with 12 bases sitting between them. Germline CDR1 SQVTM, CDR2 ANQGSEA. The DNA for the CDR3 is TGCAGCGTAAGGGACATCATCTATGGCTACACCTTC. It is translated as CSVRDIIYGYTF.

The CDR3 here is CASSYQGFTDTQYF. As DNA, the CDR3 is TGTGCCAGCTCTTATCAGGGTTTCACAGATACGCAGTATTTT. The V gene is TRBV6-5, the J gene TRBJ2-3, with D possibly matching TRBD1 (5 bases). Trimming cost V 8 bases and J 2 bases, with 14 bases left between them. The CDR3 is made up of 14 amino acids. Germline-derived CDR1 and CDR2 are MNHEY and SVGAGI.

This clonotype was recorded a few times. The chain joins TRBV11-2 to TRBJ2-3; D is unresolved. The V end was cut by 4 bases, the J end by 11 bases, with 16 bases between. Germline CDR1 SGHAT, CDR2 FQNNGV. CDR3 length: 13 amino acids. CDR3 DNA sequence: TGTGCCAGCAGCTATGTAGGAAGCGCCCTGCAGTATTTT. Amino acids: CASSYVGSALQYF.

This clonotype has only a few counts. The rearrangement uses TRBV20-1 and TRBJ2-5; the match to TRBD2 covers 8 bases. The J call is in doubt because the DNA end fits TRBJ2-1 better. The germline gives CDR1 DFQATT, CDR2 SNEGSKA (reference sequence). CDR3 size: 15 residues. In nucleotides, the CDR3 is TGCAGTGCTAGAGATATGGCGGGAGGCCTCAATGAGCAGTTCTTC. Protein sequence: CSARDMAGGLNEQFF.

Note on this clonotype: Germline is not matched at one junction end, which may reflect a read error. The chain combines TRBV28 with TRBJ2-5, with TRBD2 matching over 8 bases. This CDR3 contains 13 residues. Germline-derived CDR1 and CDR2 are MDHEN and SYDVKM. The chain's CDR3 is CASSRGGQQTQYF. DNA of the CDR3: TGTGCCAGCAGTCGGGGGGGCCAACAGACCCAGTACTTC.

The DNA of the CDR3 is TGTGCCAGCAGCGTCGGACTAGCGGGGGGGCCGGGTAATGAGCAGTTCTTC. Its translation is CASSVGLAGGPGNEQFF. The chain couples TRBV9 to TRBJ2-1; 15 bases fit TRBD2. Per germline, CDR1 SGDLS and CDR2 YYNGEE. This CDR3 contains 17 residues. The ends lost 2 bases at V and 7 bases at J; junction bases unmatched: 7.

The chain uses TRBV7-3 and TRBJ2-1; maybe TRBD1 (5 bases). This CDR3 spans 15 amino acids. Germline V CDR1 and CDR2: SGHTA, FQGTGA. V lost 5 bases and J 0 bases, leaving 11 bases between the germline ends. The CDR3 loop reads CASSPTVSSYNEQFF. CDR3 DNA sequence: TGTGCCAGCAGCCCGACAGTTTCCTCCTACAATGAGCAGTTCTTC. Based on the CDR3 plus reference TRBV7-3 and TRBJ2-1, the full variable domain is GAGVSQTPSNKVTEKGKYVELRCDPISGHTALYWYRQSLGQGPEFLIYFQGTGAADDSGLPNDRFFAVRPEGSVSTLKIQRTERGDSAVYLCASSPTVSSYNEQFFGPGTRLTVL.

This clonotype came up a few times. J is TRBJ1-2 and V is TRBV27; D is unclear. CDR3 length equals 13 residues. The V gene's germline CDR1 is MNHEY and CDR2 SMNVEV (reference sequence). V lost 8 bases and J lost 3, with 13 bases in between. The CDR3 spells CASRLLGDYGYTF. CDR3 DNA sequence: TGTGCCAGCCGACTTCTGGGCGACTATGGCTACACCTTC.

The V and J genes are TRBV20-1 and TRBJ2-1; D may be TRBD1 (6 bases). CDR3 length: 13 residues. The V end was cut by 6 bases, the J end by 7 bases, with 16 bases between. Per germline, CDR1 DFQATT and CDR2 SNEGSKA (reference sequence). This CDR3 is CSAPGRTGNEQFF. The CDR3 DNA sequence: TGCAGTGCCCCTGGGCGAACAGGGAATGAGCAGTTCTTC.

This clonotype occurred a few times. V gene TRBV11-2 combines with J gene TRBJ2-3; D tentatively reads TRBD1 or TRBD2 (5 bases each). V lost 0 bases to trimming and J lost 4 bases, with 11 bases between them. The CDR3 covers 15 residues. Germline V gene sequence: CDR1 SGHAT, CDR2 FQNNGV. CDR3 residues: CASSLDYGDADTQYF. The CDR3 nucleotides are TGTGCCAGCAGCTTAGATTATGGGGACGCAGATACGCAGTATTTT. The whole variable domain, remainder taken from reference TRBV11-2 and TRBJ2-3, is EAGVAQSPRYKIIEKRQSVAFWCNPISGHATLYWYQQILGQGPKLLIQFQNNGVVDDSQLPKDRFSAERLKGVDSTLKIQPAKLEDSAVYLCASSLDYGDADTQYFGPGTRLTVL.

This clonotype was found a few times. The rearrangement uses TRBV15 and TRBJ2-3, with D maybe TRBD2 (6 bases). Germline assignment: CDR1 LNHNV and CDR2 YYDKDF (reference sequence). The V and J ends lost 0 bases and 6 bases respectively, with 16 bases between them. This CDR3 is 16 amino acids long. CDR3 coding DNA: TGTGCCACCAGCAGAGATCTGGGACTCCTCATCGATACGCAGTATTTT. Translation: CATSRDLGLLIDTQYF.